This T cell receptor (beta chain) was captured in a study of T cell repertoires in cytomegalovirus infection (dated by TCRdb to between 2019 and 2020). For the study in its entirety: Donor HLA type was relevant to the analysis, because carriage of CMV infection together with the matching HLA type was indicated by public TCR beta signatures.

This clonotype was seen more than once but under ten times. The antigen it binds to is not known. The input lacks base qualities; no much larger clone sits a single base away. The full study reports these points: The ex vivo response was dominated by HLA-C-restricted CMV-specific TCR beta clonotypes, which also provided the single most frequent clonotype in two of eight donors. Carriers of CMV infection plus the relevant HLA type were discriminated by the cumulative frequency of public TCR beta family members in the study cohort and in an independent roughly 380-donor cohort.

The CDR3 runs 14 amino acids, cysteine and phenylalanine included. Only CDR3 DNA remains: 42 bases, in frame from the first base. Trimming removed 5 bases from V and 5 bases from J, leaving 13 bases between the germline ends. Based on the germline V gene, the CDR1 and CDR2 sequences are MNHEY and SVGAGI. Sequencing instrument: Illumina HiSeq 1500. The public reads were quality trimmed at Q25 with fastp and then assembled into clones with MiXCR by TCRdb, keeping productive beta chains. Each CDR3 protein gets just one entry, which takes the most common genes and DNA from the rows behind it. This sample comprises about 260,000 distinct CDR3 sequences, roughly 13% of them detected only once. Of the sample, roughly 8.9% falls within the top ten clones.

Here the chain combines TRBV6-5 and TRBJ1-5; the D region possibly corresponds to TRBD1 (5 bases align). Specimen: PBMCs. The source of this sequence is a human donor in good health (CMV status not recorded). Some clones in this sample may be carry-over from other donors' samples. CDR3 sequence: CASSRGRYDQPQHF. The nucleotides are TGTGCCAGCAGTCGGGGACGGTATGATCAGCCCCAGCATTTT.